This paragraph reports one T cell receptor beta chain. This clone was detected once. Its antigen is unknown. No base-level quality is on record; no much larger clone is a single base apart. TCRbeta CDR3 regions were amplified from genomic DNA using the immunoSEQ Assay, a bias-controlled multiplex PCR. Concerning the study's data processing: The number of nucleated cells in each sample was estimated by amplification of reference gene primers within the assay. Sequence reads were collapsed and filtered to measure the absolute abundance of every unique TCRbeta CDR3 rearrangement. For each sample, productive Simpson clonality was calculated by taking the square root of Simpson's diversity index across productive rearrangements. Here the immuneACCESS table is served through TCRdb, limited to in-frame sequences with V and J called. Missing clones are a known gap in these copies; in checked studies unresolved V genes cover under half, and the rest lacks a known reason. The V and J calls and the clone size are those of that table, but D and trimming were determined from the DNA. In all, the sample holds some 140,000 clones, and 70% to 85% of those were seen once. Jointly, the top ten make up 29% of the sample.

The sample belongs to a study of blood T cell repertoires in COVID-19 (dated by TCRdb to 2018 to 2021). Study-level background: Samples covering the acute and convalescent phases of COVID-19 were provided by collaborators in the United States, Italy and Spain. The dataset comprised deeply sampled blood TCRbeta repertoires from subjects exposed to, actively infected with, or recovered from COVID-19. The repertoires were made available in a free public database intended to serve as a resource for research on the immune response to SARS-CoV-2. The samples were drawn from the first 160 participants of the ongoing ImmuneRACE study and from 1,254 subjects provided by 6 global collaborators. A de-identified subject ID, COVID-19 status, age in years and sex were almost always included in the sample metadata. The prospective study material was composed of cDNA or gDNA derived from T cells, B-cell-depleted T cells, or PBMCs. Where available, HLA class I and class II types were taken from metadata supplied by the sample provider and were not determined by assay-based typing.

V is reduced by 3 bases and J by 4 bases, leaving a spacing of 9 bases between them. CDR1 and CDR2 (SGHTA, FQGTGA) derive from the germline V gene. From the cysteine up to the phenylalanine, the CDR3 has a length of 13 residues. Only CDR3 DNA remains: 39 bases, in frame from the first base. Collaborating institutions collected whole blood in K2EDTA tubes following their own protocols. For TCRbeta analysis, collaborators shipped samples in one of three forms: frozen whole blood, isolated PBMCs, or DNA extracted from either of those sample types. Study-level results and caveats: The amount of clinical and demographic metadata varied by source and participant and was provided uncurated.

The sequence derives from a woman aged 60 to 75 with acute or convalescent COVID-19. In this chain, TRBV7-3 is recombined with TRBJ1-2; a confident D gene designation cannot be given. Source material: peripheral blood. The CDR3 in this case is CASSFVGGYGYTF. The sequence in DNA is TGTGCCAGCAGCTTTGTGGGAGGCTATGGCTACACCTTC.